This TCR beta chain was identified in a study of T cell responses to AZD1222 COVID-19 vaccine. The germline CDR1 and CDR2 sequences are SGHTA and FQGNSA. The CDR3 is made up of 15 amino acids. V lost 5 bases to trimming and J lost 9 bases, with 17 bases between them. TCRdb keeps only in-frame clones here, not all; method: immunoSEQ multiplex PCR. The data hold under 120,000 clones, with more than 85% observed a single time. Sequencing was performed on peripheral blood, taken on day 0 of AZD1222 vaccination. This TCR was sampled from an adult in good health. The rearrangement uses TRBV7-2 and TRBJ1-6; a weak D match, TRBD1 (5 bases). CDR3 region: CASSPQGVGGSPLHF. The CDR3 region has the DNA TGTGCCAGCAGCCCTCAGGGAGTAGGTGGTTCACCCCTCCACTTT.